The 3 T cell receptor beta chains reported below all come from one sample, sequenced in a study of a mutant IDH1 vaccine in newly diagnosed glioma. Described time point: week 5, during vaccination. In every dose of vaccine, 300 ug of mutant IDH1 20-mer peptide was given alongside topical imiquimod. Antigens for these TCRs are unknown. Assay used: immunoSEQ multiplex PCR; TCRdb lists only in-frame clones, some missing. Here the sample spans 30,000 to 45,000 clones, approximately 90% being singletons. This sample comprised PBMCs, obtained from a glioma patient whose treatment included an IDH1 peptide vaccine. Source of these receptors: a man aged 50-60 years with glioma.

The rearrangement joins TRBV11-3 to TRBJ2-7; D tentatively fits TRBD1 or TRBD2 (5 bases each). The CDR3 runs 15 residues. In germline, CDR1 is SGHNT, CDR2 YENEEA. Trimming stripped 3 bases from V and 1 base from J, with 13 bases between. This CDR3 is CASSFDGTESYEQYF. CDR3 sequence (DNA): TGTGCCAGCAGCTTCGACGGGACGGAATCCTACGAGCAGTACTTC.

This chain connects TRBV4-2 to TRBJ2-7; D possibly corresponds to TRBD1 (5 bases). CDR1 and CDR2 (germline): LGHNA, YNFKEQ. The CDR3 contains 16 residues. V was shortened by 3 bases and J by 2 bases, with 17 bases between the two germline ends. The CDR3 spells CASSHPTPTGTYEQYF. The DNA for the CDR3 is TGTGCCAGCAGCCACCCCACACCCACAGGAACCTACGAGCAGTACTTC.

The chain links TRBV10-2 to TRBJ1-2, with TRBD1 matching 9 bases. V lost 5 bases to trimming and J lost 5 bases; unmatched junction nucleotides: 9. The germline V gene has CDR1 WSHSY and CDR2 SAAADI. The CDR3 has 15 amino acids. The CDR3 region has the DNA TGCGCCAGCAGTCCTCGAACCGGGACAGGGTATGGCTACACCTTC. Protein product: CASSPRTGTGYGYTF.